The TCR beta chain under discussion was sequenced for a study of blood T cells in healthy people across ages. The study's findings and limits: The authors considered diversity estimates from one million T cells to be underestimates. Possibly confounding the expanded clonotype changes was the fact that donor CMV status was unknown. Conclusively comparing naive with antigen-experienced cells was impossible with unsorted PBMCs.

It was with a sample-barcoded 5' primer and a J-beta primer mix that a second PCR of about 6 to 12 cycles was run. TCRdb reprocessed the 5' RACE reads with MiXCR, giving one entry per CDR3 protein. Among around 850,000 distinct CDR3 sequences, roughly 34% were seen once, and the ten largest hold around 13%. Comments on this clonotype: Its cognate antigen is unknown. The junction and the germline gene differ at one end; a read error may be behind it.

The people who gave samples were healthy Caucasians from Russia, aged roughly 6 to 100. This CDR3 region has 18 residues. This TCR came from a man younger than 30 in good health. The specimen sequenced was blood. The chain employs TRBV12-3 or TRBV12-4 and TRBJ2-3, with D tentatively TRBD2 (7 bases). The CDR3 nucleotides are TGTGCCAGCACCGATGAGAAAGGGGGGGCCGGTCACACAGGTACGCAGTATTTT. Protein: CASTDEKGGAGHTGTQYF.